A single sample is the source of the 26 T cell receptor beta chains below, sequenced in a study of siplizumab effects on memory and regulatory T cells. The protocol was immunoSEQ multiplex PCR, while the TCRdb copy is restricted to in-frame clones and leaves out a portion. The sample contains roughly 70,000 clones, roughly 93% of which appear only once. The sequencing sample was made of CD8+ T cells sorted from blood. The receptors derive from a human donor in good health.

The chain is built from TRBV5-4 and TRBJ1-5, with no clear D. The CDR3 length is 15 residues. Germline V gene sequence: CDR1 SGHNT, CDR2 YYREEE (reference sequence). Trimming left V 1 base short and J 0 bases short, with 8 bases between. The CDR3 DNA follows: TGTGCCAGCAGCTTGATGGGGAATAGCAATCAGCCCCAGCATTTT. Protein: CASSLMGNSNQPQHF.

The genes are TRBV19 and TRBJ2-1; D is possibly TRBD2 (6 bases). Trimming removed 3 bases from V and 3 bases from J, with 12 bases in between. Germline loops: CDR1 LNHDA, CDR2 SQIVND (reference sequence). The CDR3 covers 15 residues. The CDR3 region is CASSMGGARYNEQFF. CDR3 DNA: TGTGCCAGTAGTATGGGCGGGGCACGCTACAATGAGCAGTTCTTC.

The count of this clone is one. The chain carries TRBV7-9 and TRBJ2-3; 11 nucleotides match TRBD2. With 5 bases clipped from V and 0 bases from J, the junction kept 4 bases outside the gene matches. This CDR3 is built from 16 residues. Germline CDR1 and CDR2: SEHNR and FQNEAQ (reference sequence). The CDR3 nucleotides read TGTGCCAGCAGCCCGAGGACTAGCGGGAGCACAGATACGCAGTATTTT. The encoded protein is CASSPRTSGSTDTQYF.

V is TRBV19 and J is TRBJ1-1, with D unclear. Trimming pared 7 bases from V and 1 base from J, leaving 13 bases between. Per the germline V gene, CDR1 is LNHDA and CDR2 is SQIVND (reference sequence). The CDR3 contains 14 residues. CDR3 sequence: CASTREVSNTEAFF. The CDR3, as DNA: TGTGCCAGTACGCGGGAGGTATCGAACACTGAAGCTTTCTTT.

The chain links TRBV12-5 to TRBJ2-5, with 7 bases fitting TRBD2. V lost 2 bases and J lost 5; bases outside the gene matches: 5. Germline-derived CDR1 and CDR2 are LGHNT and FRNRAP. The CDR3 covers 14 residues. In DNA, the CDR3 is TGTGCTAGTGGTTTGTCAGCGGGGTTTGAGACCCAGTACTTC. Translating gives CASGLSAGFETQYF.

By share, this clone counts as medium-sized. The chain uses TRBV6-1 and TRBJ1-4; D is unclear. The CDR3 extends over 13 amino acids. V lost 4 bases to trimming and J lost 8 bases, with 11 bases between them. CDR1 is MNHNS and CDR2 is SASEGT in the germline V gene. The CDR3 bases are TGTGCCAGCAGTGTTTCATTGGAGGAAAAACTGTTTTTT. Translated: CASSVSLEEKLFF.

The V and J genes are TRBV29-1 and TRBJ2-7, with D possibly being TRBD1 (6 bases). V was trimmed by 2 bases and J by 7 bases, leaving 15 bases between them. Per germline, CDR1 SQVTM and CDR2 ANQGSEA. CDR3 length: 13 amino acids. CDR3 protein: CSVERDTPPEQYF. The CDR3, as DNA: TGCAGCGTTGAACGGGACACCCCCCCTGAGCAGTACTTC.

This sequence joins TRBV27 and TRBJ1-3; 9 positions agree with TRBD1. Germline CDR1 and CDR2: MNHEY and SMNVEV (reference sequence). Trimming took 6 bases from V and 1 from J; bases not matched to a gene: 7. The length of the CDR3 is 16 residues. In DNA form, the CDR3 reads TGTGCCAGCAGCCAAACAGGGGGCGTTTCTGGAAACACCATATATTTT. Residues: CASSQTGGVSGNTIYF.

The chain recombines TRBV15 with TRBJ1-1; D gene ambiguous. Germline values: CDR1 LNHNV, CDR2 YYDKDF (reference sequence). The CDR3 runs 14 residues. Trimming shortened V by 0 bases and J by 7 bases, and 12 bases separated the two germline ends. CDR3 nucleotide sequence: TGTGCCACCAGCAGAGATCAGGAGGCGGGTGAAGCTTTCTTT. Its translation is CATSRDQEAGEAFF.

V and J are TRBV5-1 and TRBJ2-2; possibly TRBD1 for D (6 bases). There are 14 residues in the CDR3. CDR1 is SGHRS and CDR2 is YFSETQ in the germline V gene. V lost 7 bases, J lost 4 bases, and 14 bases lay in between. CDR3 loop: CASALGGGTGELFF. The CDR3 DNA reads as TGCGCCAGCGCCCTTGGGGGCGGCACCGGGGAGCTGTTTTTT.

J is TRBJ2-7 and V is TRBV4-2, with D possibly TRBD2 on 6 matching bases. V shed 1 base and J shed 6 bases, with 10 bases lying between them. The CDR3 runs to 13 residues. Germline-derived CDR1 and CDR2 are LGHNA and YNFKEQ. CDR3 nucleotides: TGTGCCAGCAGCCAAGGCGGGGAGGCCGAGCAGTACTTC. Amino acids: CASSQGGEAEQYF.

This clone is a singleton in its sample. J is TRBJ2-5 and V is TRBV11-2; 8 nucleotides match TRBD2. The CDR3 covers 16 residues. The ends lost 0 bases at V and 3 bases at J; junction bases unmatched: 6. CDR1 is SGHAT and CDR2 is FQNNGV in the germline V gene. The CDR3 sequence: CASSLDLAGIEETQYF. The CDR3, as DNA: TGTGCCAGCAGCTTAGATTTAGCGGGGATCGAAGAGACCCAGTACTTC.

This chain links TRBV7-9 with TRBJ2-7; 7 bases match TRBD1. From germline, CDR1 is SEHNR and CDR2 FQNEAQ (reference sequence). With V trimmed by 3 bases and J by 3 bases, 5 bases remained unmatched. This CDR3 has 14 residues. Here the CDR3 reads CASSFPGGSYEQYF. The DNA of the CDR3 is TGTGCCAGCAGCTTCCCAGGGGGTAGCTACGAGCAGTACTTC.

J is TRBJ1-3 and V is TRBV11-2; D gene ambiguous. The V gene's germline CDR1 is SGHAT and CDR2 FQNNGV. Deletions cut 5 bases from V and 2 bases from J, with 13 bases between. This CDR3 is built from 15 residues. The CDR3: CASSPLGGPGNTIYF. In nucleotides, the CDR3 is TGTGCCAGCAGCCCCCTAGGAGGGCCTGGAAACACCATATATTTT.

The chain employs TRBV5-6 and TRBJ2-7; D gene uncertain. This CDR3 spans 14 amino acids. Per germline, CDR1 SGHDT and CDR2 YYEEEE. The ends were cut back, 1 base at V and 7 bases at J, with 15 bases in the middle. The chain's CDR3 is CASSLWGNLVEQYF. The DNA for the CDR3 is TGTGCCAGCAGCTTGTGGGGAAACTTAGTAGAGCAGTACTTC.

The chain has TRBV4-1 and TRBJ1-3, with D perhaps matching TRBD1 (5 bases). The germline gives CDR1 MGHRA, CDR2 YSYEKL. The CDR3 is made up of 19 amino acids. V lost 0 bases and J lost 4, with 22 bases in between. The CDR3 is CASSQEEGETGRLGNTIYF. CDR3 nucleotide sequence: TGCGCCAGCAGCCAAGAGGAAGGGGAAACCGGTCGGTTAGGAAACACCATATATTTT.

This clone was counted between two and nine times. V gene TRBV11-2 combines with J gene TRBJ2-7; no clear D. CDR1 SGHAT and CDR2 FQNNGV come from the germline V gene. This CDR3 has 13 residues. Deletions cut 3 bases from V and 0 bases from J, with 6 bases between. The CDR3 DNA follows: TGTGCCAGCAGCTTTTCCCCCTCCTACGAGCAGTACTTC. Protein sequence: CASSFSPSYEQYF.

The V and J genes are TRBV13 and TRBJ1-3; weak D call: TRBD1 (6 bases). The CDR3 contains 14 residues. The V end was cut by 4 bases, the J end by 0 bases, with 7 bases between. Looked up from germline, CDR1 is PRHDT and CDR2 is FYEKMQ (reference sequence). The CDR3 reads CASSSDSSGNTIYF. Written as DNA, the CDR3 is TGTGCCAGCAGCTCGGACAGCTCTGGAAACACCATATATTTT.

This CDR3 reads CASSSRHAYEQYF. CDR3 bases: TGTGCCAGCAGCTCACGCCACGCCTACGAGCAGTACTTC. The chain links TRBV5-6 to TRBJ2-7; unclear D gene. CDR1 and CDR2 (germline): SGHDT, YYEEEE. This CDR3 is 13 amino acids long. V lost 3 bases to trimming and J lost 2 bases, with 9 bases between them.

This chain links TRBV5-8 with TRBJ2-1; 8 bases fit TRBD2. J lost 5 bases, V lost 4 bases, and 5 bases had no gene match. There are 14 residues in the CDR3. In germline, CDR1 is SGHTS, CDR2 YDEGEE. CDR3 region: CASSHGGANNEQFF. CDR3 coding DNA: TGTGCCAGCAGCCACGGGGGGGCGAACAATGAGCAGTTCTTC.

The rearrangement links TRBV2 to TRBJ2-2; D unclear. CDR1 and CDR2 from the germline V gene are SNHLY and FYNNEI. Between the trimmed V and J ends, which lost 6 bases and 5 bases, there was a span of 19 bases. CDR3 length equals 16 residues. The CDR3 spells CASSPSPISGTGELFF. The CDR3 DNA follows: TGTGCCAGCAGCCCCAGCCCGATCTCTGGTACCGGGGAGCTGTTTTTT. The full variable domain, in which reference TRBV2 and TRBJ2-2 provide the parts outside the CDR3, is EPEVTQTPSHQVTQMGQEVILRCVPISNHLYFYWYRQILGQKVEFLVSFYNNEISEKSEIFDDQFSVERPDGSNFTLKIRSTKLEDSAMYFCASSPSPISGTGELFFGEGSRLTVL.

The chain joins TRBV5-1 to TRBJ2-7; 8 bases match TRBD1. Looked up from germline, CDR1 is SGHRS and CDR2 is YFSETQ. V trimming: 5 bases; J trimming: 4 bases; junction bases outside the gene matches: 11. The CDR3 consists of 15 residues. The CDR3 reads CASSTWTGRTYEQYF. In DNA form, the CDR3 reads TGCGCCAGCAGTACCTGGACAGGGCGAACGTACGAGCAGTACTTC.

This clone was recorded only once. The rearrangement joins TRBV6-5 to TRBJ1-2; 8 bases match TRBD1. The junction had 4 bases not matched to a gene; V was cut back by 6 bases and J by 4 bases. CDR3 size: 13 residues. Germline V gives CDR1 MNHEY, CDR2 SVGAGI. CDR3 in DNA: TGTGCCAGCAGACCCGACAGGGGCTATGGCTACACCTTC. Translated: CASRPDRGYGYTF.

The rearrangement uses TRBV4-1 and TRBJ2-5; TRBD2 agrees at 8 bases. Judging by the DNA end, TRBJ2-7 fits better; the J call may be wrong. Germline CDR1 reads MGHRA; CDR2 reads YSYEKL. This CDR3 is 15 amino acids long. The CDR3 spells CASSQDFQRGNEQYF. The CDR3 nucleotides are TGCGCCAGCAGCCAAGATTTCCAGCGGGGGAACGAGCAGTACTTC.

The chain employs TRBV4-2 and TRBJ2-3; weak D call: TRBD2 (6 bases). V dropped 2 bases and J dropped 0 bases, with 12 bases sitting between them. The CDR3 sequence is 16 residues long. Germline values: CDR1 LGHNA, CDR2 YNFKEQ. Here the CDR3 reads CASSQLTSGSTDTQYF. CDR3 in DNA: TGTGCCAGCAGCCAATTGACCAGCGGGAGCACAGATACGCAGTATTTT.

This chain uses TRBV5-1 with TRBJ1-1; TRBD1 aligns across 11 bases. Germline V lookup: CDR1 SGHRS, CDR2 YFSETQ. J gave up 7 bases and V 6 bases, and 11 bases lay outside the gene matches. The CDR3 has 15 residues. The CDR3, as DNA: TGCGCCAGCACCCCGGGGACAGGGGGGTTCAATGAAGCTTTCTTT. Translated: CASTPGTGGFNEAFF. The variable domain in full, with the rest retrieved from reference TRBV5-1 and TRBJ1-1, is KAGVTQTPRYLIKTRGQQVTLSCSPISGHRSVSWYQQTPGQGLQFLFEYFSETQRNKGNFPGRFSGRQFSNSRSEMNVSTLELGDSALYLCASTPGTGGFNEAFFGQGTRLTVV.